This TCR beta chain is drawn from a study of T-cell reconstitution after alpha-beta-depleted transplantation in children. Unique molecular identifiers were incorporated into the prepared TCRbeta library. MiXCR was run by TCRdb on the PCR reads, yielding one entry per CDR3 protein. This table has some 400,000 distinct CDR3 sequences, 20% appearing once. The CDR3 loop spans 18 amino acids. Trimming took off 7 bases at V and 4 bases at J, with 27 bases between the two ends. The V call is TRBV12-3 or TRBV12-4, the J call TRBJ2-3; TRBD1 might be the D (6 bases). The TCR comes from a human donor who donated a stem cell graft to a child with acute myeloid leukemia. The input for sequencing was PBMCs from the stem cell graft donor, taken from the stem cell graft. DNA for the CDR3: TGTGCCAGCACTTTTATAATCCCGGGACAACCTAACTCAGATACGCAGTATTTT. Protein: CASTFIIPGQPNSDTQYF.